Each of the 7 T cell receptor beta chains below was sequenced from the same sample in a study of T cells in tuberculosis. Clones were sequenced by immunoSEQ multiplex PCR, and TCRdb holds only the in-frame ones, with some missing. The sample lists over 30,000 clones; about nine tenths were seen once. The material sequenced was PBMCs. These TCRs come from a donor aged 10-35 years with latent tuberculosis or without tuberculosis infection. Some clones in this sample may be carry-over from other donors' samples.

The genes are TRBV28 and TRBJ2-5; TRBD2 matches at 12 bases. This CDR3 has 15 residues. V dropped 3 bases and J dropped 6; count of bases not matched to a gene: 5. The germline CDR1 and CDR2 sequences are MDHEN and SYDVKM. In DNA, the CDR3 is TGTGCCAGCAGTTTGCGCCTAGCGGGGGGGAAGACCCAGTACTTC. Amino acid sequence: CASSLRLAGGKTQYF.

The chain recombines TRBV5-1 with TRBJ1-2, with D possibly being TRBD1 (5 bases). This CDR3 is built from 14 residues. Germline CDR1 SGHRS, CDR2 YFSETQ. V shed 4 bases and J shed 2 bases, with 12 bases lying between them. The CDR3 reads CASSPGTVNYGYTF. The CDR3 nucleotides read TGCGCCAGCAGCCCCGGGACTGTGAACTATGGCTACACCTTC.

V gene TRBV30 combines with J gene TRBJ2-3; TRBD2 agrees at 8 bases. The V and J ends lost 0 bases and 9 bases, in that order; junction bases with no gene match: 8. This CDR3 has 14 amino acids. Germline assignment: CDR1 GTSNPN and CDR2 SVGIG (reference sequence). CDR3 region: CAWSVAGGLGTQYF. CDR3 nucleotide sequence: TGTGCCTGGAGTGTGGCGGGGGGCCTCGGGACGCAGTATTTT. The entire variable domain, with the rest obtained from reference TRBV30 and TRBJ2-3, is as follows: SQTIHQWPATLVQPVGSPLSLECTVEGTSNPNLYWYRQAAGRGLQLLFYSVGIGQISSEVPQNLSASRPQDRQFILSSKKLLLSDSGFYLCAWSVAGGLGTQYFGPGTRLTVL.

The count of this clone is one. The chain combines TRBV4-1 with TRBJ2-1; perhaps TRBD2 as D (6 bases). With 4 bases removed from V and 5 bases from J, the gap between germline ends came to 15 bases. Germline loops: CDR1 MGHRA, CDR2 YSYEKL. The CDR3 is 15 amino acids. CDR3 loop: CASSPRLEIDNEQFF. CDR3 nucleotide sequence: TGCGCCAGCAGCCCAAGACTAGAGATCGACAATGAGCAGTTCTTC.

The CDR3 bases are TGTGCCAGCGCCGGGACTAGCGGTACCTCCGGGGAGCTGTTTTTT. Amino acid sequence: CASAGTSGTSGELFF. The chain links TRBV2 to TRBJ2-2; 11 nucleotides align to TRBD2. The CDR3 is made up of 15 amino acids. Germline V lookup: CDR1 SNHLY, CDR2 FYNNEI. The junction had 8 bases not matched to a gene; V was cut back by 8 bases and J by 6 bases.

The chain employs TRBV13 and TRBJ2-3, with TRBD2 matching over 12 bases. V lost 2 bases to trimming and J lost 0 bases; unmatched junction nucleotides: 9. Germline V CDR1 and CDR2: PRHDT, FYEKMQ (reference sequence). The CDR3 is made up of 19 amino acids. The CDR3 is CASSLTRLAGEGSTDTQYF. CDR3 sequence (DNA): TGTGCCAGCAGCTTAACGAGACTAGCGGGAGAGGGTAGCACAGATACGCAGTATTTT.

A single count supports this clone. V is TRBV7-8 and J is TRBJ2-3, with 9 bases identical to TRBD1. The CDR3 consists of 16 residues. V trimming: 6 bases; J trimming: 2 bases; junction bases outside the gene matches: 9. CDR1 and CDR2 (germline): SGHVS, FQNEAQ. The CDR3 DNA follows: TGTGCCAGCAGTAACTATAGGGACAGGGCCACAGATACGCAGTATTTT. This encodes CASSNYRDRATDTQYF. The full variable domain, in which reference TRBV7-8 and TRBJ2-3 provide the parts outside the CDR3, is GAGVSQSPRYKVAKRGQDVALRCDPISGHVSLFWYQQALGQGPEFLTYFQNEAQLDKSGLPSDRFFAERPEGSVSTLKIQRTQQEDSAVYLCASSNYRDRATDTQYFGPGTRLTVL.